This is a list of T cell receptor beta chains from one sample in a study of CXCR3-negative and CXCR3-positive naive CD8 T cells. TCRdb reprocessed the 5' RACE reads; each CDR3 protein has one entry and no DNA is given. In total, the table holds about 150,000 distinct CDR3 sequences. Sequenced input: naive CXCR3+ CD8+ T cells from blood. The receptors come from a human donor in good health. Some clones in this sample may be carry-over from other donors' samples. Both conserved end residues are part of each CDR3.

j_call	v_call	cdr3_aa
TRBJ1-1	TRBV30	CAWSLIRGTEAFF
TRBJ2-3	TRBV3-1	CASSQDETSGGDTQYF
TRBJ2-5	TRBV6-6	CASSHRAPGETQYF
TRBJ2-1	TRBV7-8	CASSLPTLPVGGPYNEQFF
TRBJ2-1	TRBV5-1	CASNLAGDLSYNEQFF
TRBJ1-3	TRBV29-1	CSVVSGEHSGNTIYF
TRBJ2-1	TRBV5-1	CASSLITGFDEQFF
TRBJ2-2	TRBV5-1	CASSSDRTANTGELFF
TRBJ2-5	TRBV7-7	CASSPAMYQETQYF
TRBJ1-4	TRBV19	CASSTQGSATNEKLFF
TRBJ1-1	TRBV2	CASSAGQGRSEAFF
TRBJ2-5	TRBV3-1	CASSQGRLLEETQYF
TRBJ2-2	TRBV4-1	CASSQDGLAAHTGELFF
TRBJ2-1	TRBV13	CASIAGKYNEQFF
TRBJ2-7	TRBV7-9	CASSLGTSTEQYF
TRBJ2-7	TRBV29-1	CSVQGTSGRVDEQYF
TRBJ2-3	TRBV7-2	CASRWGGTDTQYF
TRBJ2-2	TRBV6-4	CASSDLRAGELFF
TRBJ2-5	TRBV20-1	CSAETPETQYF
TRBJ2-5	TRBV15	CATSISRGFETQYF